What follows are 14 T cell receptor beta chains derived from one specimen sequenced in a study of blood T cell repertoires in COVID-19. The table came from immunoSEQ multiplex PCR; TCRdb's copy has only in-frame clones and leaves some out. The sample records hundreds of thousands of clones, nearly 90% being singletons. Sequencing input: PBMCs or T cells enriched from blood (not recorded which). Receptor source: a woman younger than 30 with acute COVID-19.

The V gene is TRBV7-2, the J gene TRBJ2-2; D unclear. The CDR3 has 18 amino acids. Germline V CDR1 and CDR2: SGHTA, FQGNSA. V was cut by 2 bases and J by 0 bases, with 16 bases left in between. CDR3 amino acids: CASSLSPTVGTNTGELFF. Here the CDR3 DNA reads TGTGCCAGCAGCTTATCTCCGACTGTAGGCACGAACACCGGGGAGCTGTTTTTT. The full variable domain, with the rest looked up from reference TRBV7-2 and TRBJ2-2, is GAGVSQSPSNKVTEKGKDVELRCDPISGHTALYWYRQSLGQGLEFLIYFQGNSAPDKSGLPSDRFSAERTGGSVSTLTIQRTQQEDSAVYLCASSLSPTVGTNTGELFFGEGSRLTVL.

V usage is TRBV24-1 and J usage is TRBJ2-2, with 10 bases lining up with TRBD2. The CDR3 is 16 amino acids. Germline CDR1 reads KGHDR; CDR2 reads SFDVKD. With V trimmed by 3 bases and J by 7 bases, 7 bases remained unmatched. The CDR3 protein is CATSDVSGRAVGELFF. CDR3 bases: TGTGCCACCAGTGATGTAAGCGGGAGGGCCGTCGGGGAGCTGTTTTTT.

V is TRBV3-1 (or the pseudogene TRBV3-2) and J is TRBJ1-4; D remains ambiguous. The CDR3 consists of 14 residues. Germline assignment: CDR1 LGHDT and CDR2 YNNKEL (reference sequence). V lost 4 bases and J lost 5, with 11 bases in between. The CDR3 DNA follows: TGTGCCAGCAGCCGGCAGGTTGGGAATGAAAAACTGTTTTTT. This translates into CASSRQVGNEKLFF.

This rearrangement joins TRBV7-9 to TRBJ2-1, with 9 bases lining up with TRBD2. The length of the CDR3 is 16 residues. J gave up 2 bases and V 1 base, and 3 bases lay outside the gene matches. CDR1 and CDR2 from the germline V gene are SEHNR and FQNEAQ (reference sequence). The CDR3 sequence is CASSLGSGGAYNEQFF. CDR3 bases: TGTGCCAGCAGCTTAGGTAGCGGGGGCGCCTACAATGAGCAGTTCTTC.

The gene calls are TRBV7-9 and TRBJ2-3; 11 nucleotides agree with TRBD1. The CDR3 sequence is 15 residues long. Trimming removed 4 bases from V and 5 bases from J; junction bases left unmatched: 5. Germline values: CDR1 SEHNR, CDR2 FQNEAQ (reference sequence). The DNA of the CDR3 is TGTGCCAGCAGCTCCACGGGACAGGGGGAAGATACGCAGTATTTT. Residues: CASSSTGQGEDTQYF.

The genes are TRBV28 and TRBJ2-1; perhaps TRBD1 as D (6 bases). Germline V lookup: CDR1 MDHEN, CDR2 SYDVKM. The V gene lost 3 bases and the J gene lost 4 bases, with 13 bases spanning the gap. The CDR3 has 15 residues. The CDR3 region has the DNA TGTGCCAGCAGTTTGTCAGGGGTGGATTACAATGAGCAGTTCTTC. Translated, it gives CASSLSGVDYNEQFF.

This clone was recorded a few times. This chain uses TRBV5-1 with TRBJ2-2; D is perhaps TRBD1 (6 bases). The CDR3 is made up of 15 amino acids. In germline, CDR1 is SGHRS, CDR2 YFSETQ. The V and J ends lost 4 bases and 3 bases respectively, with 13 bases between them. The CDR3 loop reads CASSDGGRYTGELFF. The CDR3 DNA follows: TGCGCCAGCAGCGATGGGGGCCGGTACACCGGGGAGCTGTTTTTT.

The rearrangement uses TRBV7-9 and TRBJ2-7; 10 bases are a match to TRBD1. Trimming took 2 bases from V and 2 from J; bases not matched to a gene: 3. The CDR3 is 15 amino acids. CDR1 and CDR2 from the germline V gene are SEHNR and FQNEAQ (reference sequence). The CDR3 spells CASSLFGQGAYEQYF. The DNA of the CDR3 is TGTGCCAGCAGCTTATTCGGACAGGGGGCCTACGAGCAGTACTTC. Variable domain in full (rest from reference TRBV7-9 and TRBJ2-7): DTGVSQNPRHKITKRGQNVTFRCDPISEHNRLYWYRQTLGQGPEFLTYFQNEAQLEKSRLLSDRFSAERPKGSFSTLEIQRTEQGDSAMYLCASSLFGQGAYEQYFGPGTRLTVT.

The V gene is TRBV19, the J gene TRBJ1-5; a possible D gene is TRBD1 (6 bases). V lost 7 bases, J lost 2 bases, and 18 bases lay in between. Per the germline V gene, CDR1 is LNHDA and CDR2 is SQIVND (reference sequence). This CDR3 contains 16 residues. CDR3 loop: CASNGWGQEGNQPQHF. In DNA form, the CDR3 reads TGTGCCAGTAATGGGTGGGGGCAGGAAGGCAATCAGCCCCAGCATTTT.

The chain couples TRBV18 to TRBJ2-2; 8 bases are a match to TRBD2. The CDR3 is made up of 16 amino acids. CDR1 is KGHSH and CDR2 is LQKENI in the germline V gene. The V gene end was trimmed by 3 bases and the J gene end by 4 bases; junction bases not matched to a gene: 7. CDR3: CASSPVTSVVTGELFF. CDR3 sequence (DNA): TGTGCCAGCTCACCCGTGACTAGCGTTGTCACCGGGGAGCTGTTTTTT.

The chain carries TRBV7-9 and TRBJ1-2; D unclear. Trimming pared 1 base from V and 7 bases from J, leaving 10 bases between. CDR1 and CDR2 (germline): SEHNR, FQNEAQ (reference sequence). This CDR3 spans 13 amino acids. DNA for the CDR3: TGTGCCAGCAGCTTAGAAACGCGTGGTGGCTACACCTTC. It specifies CASSLETRGGYTF.

The chain employs TRBV11-2 and TRBJ1-3; D might be TRBD1 (5 bases). CDR1 and CDR2 (germline): SGHAT, FQNNGV. CDR3 length equals 15 residues. The V end was cut by 2 bases, the J end by 4 bases, with 12 bases between. Here the CDR3 reads CASSLRAGKGNTIYF. In DNA form, the CDR3 reads TGTGCCAGCAGCTTACGGGCAGGGAAGGGAAACACCATATATTTT.

J is TRBJ2-7 and V is TRBV7-9; no clear D gene. Germline CDR1 is SEHNR and CDR2 is FQNEAQ (reference sequence). The CDR3 runs 14 residues. V lost 4 bases and J lost 6, with 16 bases in between. For the CDR3, the DNA is TGTGCCAGCAGCTCACAGTCCGGCAGAGCCGAGCAGTACTTC. This codes for CASSSQSGRAEQYF.

In this sample, this clone turned up once. This chain uses TRBV27 with TRBJ1-2; tentatively, D is TRBD1 (6 bases). Trimming cost V 8 bases and J 7 bases, with 14 bases left between them. This CDR3 has 12 amino acids. The germline gives CDR1 MNHEY, CDR2 SMNVEV (reference sequence). The CDR3 DNA reads as TGTGCCAGCCTTGACAGGATCGCTGGCTACACCTTC. Amino acid sequence: CASLDRIAGYTF.